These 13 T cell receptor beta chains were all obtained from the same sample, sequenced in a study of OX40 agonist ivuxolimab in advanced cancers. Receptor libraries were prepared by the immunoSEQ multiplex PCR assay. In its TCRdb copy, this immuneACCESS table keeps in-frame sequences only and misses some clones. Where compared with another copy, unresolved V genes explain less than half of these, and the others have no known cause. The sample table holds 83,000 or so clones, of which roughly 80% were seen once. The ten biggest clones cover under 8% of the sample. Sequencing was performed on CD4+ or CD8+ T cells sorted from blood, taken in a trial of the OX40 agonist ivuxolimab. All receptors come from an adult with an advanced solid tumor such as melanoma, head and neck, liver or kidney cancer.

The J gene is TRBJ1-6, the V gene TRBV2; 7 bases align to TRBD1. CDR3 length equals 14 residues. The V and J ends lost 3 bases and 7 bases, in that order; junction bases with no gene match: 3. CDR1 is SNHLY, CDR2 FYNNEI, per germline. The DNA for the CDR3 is TGTGCCAGCAGTGATGCAGGGGGGAATTCACCCCTCCACTTT. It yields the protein CASSDAGGNSPLHF.

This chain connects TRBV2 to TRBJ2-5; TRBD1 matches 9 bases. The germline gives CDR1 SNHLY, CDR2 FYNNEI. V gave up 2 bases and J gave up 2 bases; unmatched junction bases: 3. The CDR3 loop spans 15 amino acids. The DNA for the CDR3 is TGTGCCAGCAGTGAATTTGGACAGGGGCAAGAGACCCAGTACTTC. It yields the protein CASSEFGQGQETQYF. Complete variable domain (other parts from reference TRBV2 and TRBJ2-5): EPEVTQTPSHQVTQMGQEVILRCVPISNHLYFYWYRQILGQKVEFLVSFYNNEISEKSEIFDDQFSVERPDGSNFTLKIRSTKLEDSAMYFCASSEFGQGQETQYFGPGTRLLVL.

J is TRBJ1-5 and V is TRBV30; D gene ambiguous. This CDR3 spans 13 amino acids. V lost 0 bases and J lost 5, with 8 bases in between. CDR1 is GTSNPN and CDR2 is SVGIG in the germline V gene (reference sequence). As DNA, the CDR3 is TGTGCCTGGAGTGTAGGGCTCTATCAGCCCCAGCATTTT. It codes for CAWSVGLYQPQHF. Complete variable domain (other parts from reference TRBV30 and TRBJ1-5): SQTIHQWPATLVQPVGSPLSLECTVEGTSNPNLYWYRQAAGRGLQLLFYSVGIGQISSEVPQNLSASRPQDRQFILSSKKLLLSDSGFYLCAWSVGLYQPQHFGDGTRLSIL.

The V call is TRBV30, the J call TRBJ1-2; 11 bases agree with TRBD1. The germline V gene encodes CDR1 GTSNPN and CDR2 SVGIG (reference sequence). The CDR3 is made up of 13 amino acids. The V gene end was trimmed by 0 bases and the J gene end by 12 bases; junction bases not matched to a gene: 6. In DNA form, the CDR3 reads TGTGCCTGGAGTGTAAATGTGGACAGGGGGCACACCTTC. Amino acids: CAWSVNVDRGHTF.

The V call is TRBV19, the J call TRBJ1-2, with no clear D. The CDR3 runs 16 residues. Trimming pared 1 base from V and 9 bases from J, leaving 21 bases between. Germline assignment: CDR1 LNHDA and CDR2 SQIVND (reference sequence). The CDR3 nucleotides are TGTGCCAGTAGTATAGCCCGCGGCAACCGCGCCGGTAGCTACACCTTC. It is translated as CASSIARGNRAGSYTF.

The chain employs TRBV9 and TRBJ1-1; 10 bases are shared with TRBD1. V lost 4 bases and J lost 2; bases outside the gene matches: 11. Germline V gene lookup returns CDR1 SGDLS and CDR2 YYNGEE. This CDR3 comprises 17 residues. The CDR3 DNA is TGTGCCAGCAGCCTTATCCCGAGACAGGGGGCTAACACTGAAGCTTTCTTT. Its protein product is CASSLIPRQGANTEAFF.

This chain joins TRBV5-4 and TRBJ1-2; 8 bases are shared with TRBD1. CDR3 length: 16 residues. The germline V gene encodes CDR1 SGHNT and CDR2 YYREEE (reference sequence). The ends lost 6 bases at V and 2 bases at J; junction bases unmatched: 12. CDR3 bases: TGTGCCAGCATGGGACGGACAGGGAATGCGAACTATGGCTACACCTTC. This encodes CASMGRTGNANYGYTF.

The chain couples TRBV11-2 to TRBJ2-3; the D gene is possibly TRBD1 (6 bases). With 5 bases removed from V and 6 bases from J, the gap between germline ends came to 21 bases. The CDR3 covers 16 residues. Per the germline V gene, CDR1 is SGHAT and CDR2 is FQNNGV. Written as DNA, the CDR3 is TGTGCCAGCAGCCCCATACCTTGGACAGCCCCGGATACGCAGTATTTT. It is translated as CASSPIPWTAPDTQYF.

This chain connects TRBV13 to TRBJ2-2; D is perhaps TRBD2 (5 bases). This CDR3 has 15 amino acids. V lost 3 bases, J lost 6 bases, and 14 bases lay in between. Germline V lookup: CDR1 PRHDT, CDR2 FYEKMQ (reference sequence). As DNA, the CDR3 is TGTGCCAGCAGCTTGAGAGACCGGGAAGCCGGGGAGCTGTTTTTT. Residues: CASSLRDREAGELFF.

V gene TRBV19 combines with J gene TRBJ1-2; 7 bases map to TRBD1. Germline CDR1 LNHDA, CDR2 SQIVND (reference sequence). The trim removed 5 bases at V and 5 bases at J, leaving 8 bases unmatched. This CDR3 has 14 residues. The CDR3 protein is CASSPDRRAYGYTF. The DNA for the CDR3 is TGTGCCAGTAGTCCGGACAGGCGGGCGTATGGCTACACCTTC.

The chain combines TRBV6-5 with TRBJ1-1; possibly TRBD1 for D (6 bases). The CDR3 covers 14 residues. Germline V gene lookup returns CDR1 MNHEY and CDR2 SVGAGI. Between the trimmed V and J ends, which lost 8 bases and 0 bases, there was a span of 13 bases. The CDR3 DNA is TGTGCCAGCGTTAGAGGACAGATGAACACTGAAGCTTTCTTT. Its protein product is CASVRGQMNTEAFF.

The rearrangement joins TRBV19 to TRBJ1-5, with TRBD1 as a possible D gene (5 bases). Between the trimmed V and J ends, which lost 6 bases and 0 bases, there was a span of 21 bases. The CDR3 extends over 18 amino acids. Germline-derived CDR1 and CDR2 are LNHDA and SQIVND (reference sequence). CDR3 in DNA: TGTGCCAGTAGCGTGGGGTGGGTGACAGTTTATAGCAATCAGCCCCAGCATTTT. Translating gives CASSVGWVTVYSNQPQHF.

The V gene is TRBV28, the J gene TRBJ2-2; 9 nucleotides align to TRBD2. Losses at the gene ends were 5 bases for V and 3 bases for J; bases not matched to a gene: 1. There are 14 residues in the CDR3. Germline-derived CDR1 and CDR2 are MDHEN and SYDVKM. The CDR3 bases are TGTGCCAGCAGTAGCGGGAGGTACACCGGGGAGCTGTTTTTT. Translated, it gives CASSSGRYTGELFF. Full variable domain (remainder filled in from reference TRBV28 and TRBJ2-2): DVKVTQSSRYLVKRTGEKVFLECVQDMDHENMFWYRQDPGLGLRLIYFSYDVKMKEKGDIPEGYSVSREKKERFSLILESASTNQTSMYLCASSSGRYTGELFFGEGSRLTVL.